The T cell receptor (beta chain) under discussion was sequenced for a study of blood T cell repertoires in COVID-19. Overall study: Sample material is recorded as cDNA or gDNA derived from T cells, B-cell-depleted T cells, or PBMCs.

Original data processing: Cell counts per sample came from amplifying reference gene primers. Method: immunoSEQ multiplex PCR; TCRdb's copy keeps in-frame clones and lacks some. V, J and clone size are those of that table, while D and trimming were read from the DNA. This sample has 220,000 or so clones; approximately 90% occur once, and the top ten carry about a tenth. This clone was counted once. The specimen was peripheral blood. This TCR was sampled from a woman aged 50 to 60 with COVID-19, enrolled during active disease.

CDR3 in amino acids: CASHPAGGGAGEQYV. The CDR3 nucleotides read TGTGCCAGCCACCCCGCCGGCGGGGGGGCGGGCGAGCAGTACGTC. The rearrangement uses TRBV27 and TRBJ2-7, with 9 bases that match TRBD2. This CDR3 contains 15 residues. CDR1 and CDR2 (germline): MNHEY, SMNVEV (reference sequence). With V trimmed by 8 bases and J by 6 bases, 14 bases remained unmatched.